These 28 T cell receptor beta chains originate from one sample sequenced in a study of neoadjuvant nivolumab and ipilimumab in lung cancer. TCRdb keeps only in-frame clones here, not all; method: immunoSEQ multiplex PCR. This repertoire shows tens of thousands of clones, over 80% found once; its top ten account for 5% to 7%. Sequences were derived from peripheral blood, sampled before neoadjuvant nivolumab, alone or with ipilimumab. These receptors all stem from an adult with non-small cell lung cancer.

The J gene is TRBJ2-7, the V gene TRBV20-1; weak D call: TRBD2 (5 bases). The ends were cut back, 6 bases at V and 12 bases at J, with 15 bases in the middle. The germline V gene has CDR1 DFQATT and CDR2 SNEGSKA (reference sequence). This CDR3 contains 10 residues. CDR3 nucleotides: TGCAGTGCCGTCGAGGGAAGAGGGTACTTC. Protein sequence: CSAVEGRGYF.

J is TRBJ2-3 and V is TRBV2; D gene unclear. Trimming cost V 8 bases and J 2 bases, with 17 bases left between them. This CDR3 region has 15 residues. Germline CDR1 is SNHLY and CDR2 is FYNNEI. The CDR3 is CASSGGPPDTDTQYF. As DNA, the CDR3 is TGTGCCAGCTCGGGTGGACCACCGGACACAGATACGCAGTATTTT.

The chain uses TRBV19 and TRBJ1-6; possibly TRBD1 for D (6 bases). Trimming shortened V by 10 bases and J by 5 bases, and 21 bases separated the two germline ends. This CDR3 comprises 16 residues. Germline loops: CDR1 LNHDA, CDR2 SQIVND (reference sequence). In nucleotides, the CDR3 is TGTGCCACCAGAGAAACAGGGAAGGGAGATAATTCACCCCTCCACTTT. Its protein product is CATRETGKGDNSPLHF.

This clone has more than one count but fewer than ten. The CDR3 spells CASSLYRQGRNSNEKLFF. The CDR3 DNA is TGTGCCAGCAGCTTGTATAGACAGGGAAGGAATAGCAATGAAAAACTGTTTTTT. The rearrangement uses TRBV7-2 and TRBJ1-4, with 7 bases that match TRBD1. The V gene's germline CDR1 is SGHTA and CDR2 FQGNSA. The CDR3 length is 18 residues. V lost 3 bases to trimming and J lost 5 bases; unmatched junction nucleotides: 15.

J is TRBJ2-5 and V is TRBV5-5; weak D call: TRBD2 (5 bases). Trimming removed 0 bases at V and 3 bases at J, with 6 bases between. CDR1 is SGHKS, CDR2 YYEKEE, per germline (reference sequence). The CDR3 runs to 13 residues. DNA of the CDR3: TGTGCCAGCAGCTTGGGGGGAGAAGAGACCCAGTACTTC. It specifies CASSLGGEETQYF.

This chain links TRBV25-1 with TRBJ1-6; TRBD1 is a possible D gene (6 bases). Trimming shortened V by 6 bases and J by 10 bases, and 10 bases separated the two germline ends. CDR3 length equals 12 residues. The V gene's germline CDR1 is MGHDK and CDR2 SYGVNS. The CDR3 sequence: CASRTGSSPLHF. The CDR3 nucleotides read TGTGCCAGCAGGACAGGTTCCTCACCCCTCCACTTT. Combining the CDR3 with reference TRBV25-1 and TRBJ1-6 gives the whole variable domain EADIYQTPRYLVIGTGKKITLECSQTMGHDKMYWYQQDPGMELHLIHYSYGVNSTEKGDLSSESTVSRIRTEHFPLTLESARPSHTSQYLCASRTGSSPLHFGNGTRLTVT.

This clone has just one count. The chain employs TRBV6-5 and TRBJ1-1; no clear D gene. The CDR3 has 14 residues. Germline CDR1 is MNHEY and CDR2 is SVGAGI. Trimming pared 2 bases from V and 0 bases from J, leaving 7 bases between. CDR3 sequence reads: CASSYSAMNTEAFF. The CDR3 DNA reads TGTGCCAGCAGTTACAGTGCCATGAACACTGAAGCTTTCTTT.

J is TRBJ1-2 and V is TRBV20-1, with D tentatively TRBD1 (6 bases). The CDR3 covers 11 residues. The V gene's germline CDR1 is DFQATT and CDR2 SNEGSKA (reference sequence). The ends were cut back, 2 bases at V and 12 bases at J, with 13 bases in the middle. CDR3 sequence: CSARWPGAHTF. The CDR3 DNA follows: TGCAGTGCTAGATGGCCGGGGGCGCACACCTTC.

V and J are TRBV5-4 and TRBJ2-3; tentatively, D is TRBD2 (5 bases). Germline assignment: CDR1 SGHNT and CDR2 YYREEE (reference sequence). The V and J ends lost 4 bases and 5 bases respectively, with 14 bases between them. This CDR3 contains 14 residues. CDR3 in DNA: TGTGCCAGCAGCCCCCGGGCCGGGGAAGATACGCAGTATTTT. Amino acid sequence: CASSPRAGEDTQYF.

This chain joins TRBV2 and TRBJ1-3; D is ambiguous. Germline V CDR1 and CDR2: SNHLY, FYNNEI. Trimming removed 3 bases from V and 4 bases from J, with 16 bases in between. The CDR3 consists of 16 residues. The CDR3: CASSDAPPSEGNTIYF. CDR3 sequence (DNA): TGTGCCAGCAGTGACGCACCTCCATCGGAAGGAAACACCATATATTTT.

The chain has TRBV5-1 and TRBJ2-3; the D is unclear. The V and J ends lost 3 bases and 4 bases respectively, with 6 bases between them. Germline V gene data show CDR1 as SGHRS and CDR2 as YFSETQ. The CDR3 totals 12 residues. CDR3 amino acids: CASSSYPDTQYF. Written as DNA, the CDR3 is TGCGCCAGCAGCTCATATCCAGATACGCAGTATTTT.

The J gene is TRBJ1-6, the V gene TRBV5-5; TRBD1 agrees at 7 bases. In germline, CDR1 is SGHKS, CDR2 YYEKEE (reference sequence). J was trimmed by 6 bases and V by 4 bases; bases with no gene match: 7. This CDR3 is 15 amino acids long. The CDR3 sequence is CASSAQGGLNSPLHF. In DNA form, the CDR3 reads TGTGCCAGCAGCGCCCAGGGGGGCCTTAATTCACCCCTCCACTTT. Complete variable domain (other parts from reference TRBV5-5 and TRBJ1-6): DAGVTQSPTHLIKTRGQQVTLRCSPISGHKSVSWYQQVLGQGPQFIFQYYEKEERGRGNFPDRFSARQFPNYSSELNVNALLLGDSALYLCASSAQGGLNSPLHFGNGTRLTVT.

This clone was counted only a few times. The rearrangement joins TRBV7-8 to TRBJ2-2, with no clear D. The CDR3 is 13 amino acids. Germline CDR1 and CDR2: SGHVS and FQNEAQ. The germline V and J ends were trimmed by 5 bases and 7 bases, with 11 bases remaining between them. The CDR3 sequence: CASSLSTSGELFF. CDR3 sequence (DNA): TGTGCCAGCAGCCTCTCGACCAGCGGGGAGCTGTTTTTT.

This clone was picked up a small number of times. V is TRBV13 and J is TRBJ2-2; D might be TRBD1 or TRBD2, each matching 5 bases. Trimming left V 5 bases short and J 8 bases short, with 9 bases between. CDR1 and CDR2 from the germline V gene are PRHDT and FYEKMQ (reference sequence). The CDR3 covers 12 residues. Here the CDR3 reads CASSRWGGELFF. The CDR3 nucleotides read TGTGCCAGCAGCCGCTGGGGGGGGGAGCTGTTTTTT.

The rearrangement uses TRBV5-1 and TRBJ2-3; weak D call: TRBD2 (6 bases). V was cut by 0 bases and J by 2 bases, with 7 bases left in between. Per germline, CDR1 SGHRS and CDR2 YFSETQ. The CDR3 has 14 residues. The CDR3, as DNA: TGCGCCAGCAGCTTGGCGGGGGTCACAGATACGCAGTATTTT. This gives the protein CASSLAGVTDTQYF.

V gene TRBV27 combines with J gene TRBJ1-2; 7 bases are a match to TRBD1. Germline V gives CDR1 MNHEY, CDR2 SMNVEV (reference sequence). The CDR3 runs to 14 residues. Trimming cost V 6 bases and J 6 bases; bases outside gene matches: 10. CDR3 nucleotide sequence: TGTGCCAGCAGCAGGCGACAGGGCGAGAATGGCTACACCTTC. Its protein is CASSRRQGENGYTF.

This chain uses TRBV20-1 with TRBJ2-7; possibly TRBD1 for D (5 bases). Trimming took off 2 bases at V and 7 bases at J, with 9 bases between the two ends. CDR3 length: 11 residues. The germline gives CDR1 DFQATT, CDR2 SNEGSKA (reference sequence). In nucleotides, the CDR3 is TGCAGTGCTAGACAGGGCTGGGAGCAGTACTTC. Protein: CSARQGWEQYF.

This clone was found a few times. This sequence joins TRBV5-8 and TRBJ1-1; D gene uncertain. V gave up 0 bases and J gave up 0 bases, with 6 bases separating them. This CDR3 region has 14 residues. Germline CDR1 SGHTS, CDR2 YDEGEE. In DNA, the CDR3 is TGTGCCAGCAGCTTGGTGACACTGAACACTGAAGCTTTCTTT. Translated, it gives CASSLVTLNTEAFF.

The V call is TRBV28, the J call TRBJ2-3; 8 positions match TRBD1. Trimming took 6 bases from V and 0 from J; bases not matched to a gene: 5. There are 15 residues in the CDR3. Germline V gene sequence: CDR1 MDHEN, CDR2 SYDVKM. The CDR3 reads CASRRGQVSTDTQYF. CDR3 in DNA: TGTGCCAGCAGAAGGGGACAGGTTAGCACAGATACGCAGTATTTT. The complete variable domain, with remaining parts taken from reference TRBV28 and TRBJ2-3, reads DVKVTQSSRYLVKRTGEKVFLECVQDMDHENMFWYRQDPGLGLRLIYFSYDVKMKEKGDIPEGYSVSREKKERFSLILESASTNQTSMYLCASRRGQVSTDTQYFGPGTRLTVL.

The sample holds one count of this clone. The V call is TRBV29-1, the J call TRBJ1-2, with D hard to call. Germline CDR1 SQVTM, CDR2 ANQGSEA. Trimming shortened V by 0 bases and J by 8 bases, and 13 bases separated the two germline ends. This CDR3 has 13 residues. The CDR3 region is CSVEDLGGGGYTF. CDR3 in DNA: TGCAGCGTTGAAGATCTTGGCGGAGGCGGCTACACCTTC. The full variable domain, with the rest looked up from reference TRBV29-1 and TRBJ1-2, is SAVISQKPSRDICQRGTSLTIQCQVDSQVTMMFWYRQQPGQSLTLIATANQGSEATYESGFVIDKFPISRPNLTFSTLTVSNMSPEDSSIYLCSVEDLGGGGYTFGSGTRLTVV.

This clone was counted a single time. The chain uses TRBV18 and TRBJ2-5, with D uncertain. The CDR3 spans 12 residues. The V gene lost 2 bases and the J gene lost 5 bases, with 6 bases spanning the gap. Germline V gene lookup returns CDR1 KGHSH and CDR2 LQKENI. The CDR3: CASSPVDETQYF. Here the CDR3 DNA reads TGTGCCAGCTCACCAGTTGATGAGACCCAGTACTTC.

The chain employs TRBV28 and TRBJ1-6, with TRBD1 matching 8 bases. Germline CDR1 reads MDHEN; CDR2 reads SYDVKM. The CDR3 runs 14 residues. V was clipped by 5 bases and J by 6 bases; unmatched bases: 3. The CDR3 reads CASSPDRANSPLHF. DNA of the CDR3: TGTGCCAGCAGTCCGGACAGGGCTAATTCACCCCTCCACTTT.

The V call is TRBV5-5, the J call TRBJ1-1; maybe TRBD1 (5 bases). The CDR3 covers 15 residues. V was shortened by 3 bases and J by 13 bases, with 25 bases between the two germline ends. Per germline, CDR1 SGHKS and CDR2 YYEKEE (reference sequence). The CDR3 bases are TGTGCCAGCAGCTCCGTTAGGGGACCCGGGTTTGTAGTTTTCTTT. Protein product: CASSSVRGPGFVVFF.

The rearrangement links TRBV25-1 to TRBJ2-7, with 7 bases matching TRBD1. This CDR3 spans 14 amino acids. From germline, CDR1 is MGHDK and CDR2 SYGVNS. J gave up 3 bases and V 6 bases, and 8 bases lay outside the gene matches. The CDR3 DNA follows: TGTGCCAGCAGCCCGGACAGGTCCGACTACGAGCAGTACTTC. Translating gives CASSPDRSDYEQYF.

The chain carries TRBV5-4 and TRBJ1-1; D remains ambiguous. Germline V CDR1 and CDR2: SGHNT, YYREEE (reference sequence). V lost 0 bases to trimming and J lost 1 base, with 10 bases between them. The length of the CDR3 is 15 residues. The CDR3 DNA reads TGTGCCAGCAGCTTGGAGGGTCCGAGGAACACTGAAGCTTTCTTT. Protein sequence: CASSLEGPRNTEAFF.

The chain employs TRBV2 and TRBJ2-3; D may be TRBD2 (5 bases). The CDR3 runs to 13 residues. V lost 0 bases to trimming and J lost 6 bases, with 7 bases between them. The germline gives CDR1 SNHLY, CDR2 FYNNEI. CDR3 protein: CASSEARRDTQYF. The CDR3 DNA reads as TGTGCCAGCAGTGAAGCGCGGAGGGATACGCAGTATTTT.

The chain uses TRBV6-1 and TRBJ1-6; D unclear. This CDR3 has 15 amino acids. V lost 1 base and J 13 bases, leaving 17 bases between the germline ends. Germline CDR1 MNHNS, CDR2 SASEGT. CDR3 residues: CASSEVGDGEAPLHF. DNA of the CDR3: TGTGCCAGCAGTGAAGTGGGAGACGGGGAGGCTCCCCTCCACTTT.

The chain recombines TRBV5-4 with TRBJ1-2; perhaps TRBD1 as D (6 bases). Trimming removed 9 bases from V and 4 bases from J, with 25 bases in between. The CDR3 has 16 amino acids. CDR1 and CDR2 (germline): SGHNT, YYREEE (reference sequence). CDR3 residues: CATPITGILGGYGYTF. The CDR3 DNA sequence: TGTGCCACCCCGATTACAGGGATCTTAGGAGGCTATGGCTACACCTTC.